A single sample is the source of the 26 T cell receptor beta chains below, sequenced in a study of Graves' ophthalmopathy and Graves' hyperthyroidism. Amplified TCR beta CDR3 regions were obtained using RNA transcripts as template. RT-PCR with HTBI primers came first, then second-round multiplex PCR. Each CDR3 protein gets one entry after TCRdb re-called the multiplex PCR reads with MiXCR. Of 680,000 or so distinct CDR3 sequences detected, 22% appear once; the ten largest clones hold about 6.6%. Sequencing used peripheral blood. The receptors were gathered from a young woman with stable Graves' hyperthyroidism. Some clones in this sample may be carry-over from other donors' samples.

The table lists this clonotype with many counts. The CDR3 sequence is CASRLQSGGSYEQYF. The CDR3 DNA sequence: TGTGCCAGCAGACTCCAGTCCGGGGGCTCCTACGAGCAGTACTTC. This chain joins TRBV27 and TRBJ2-7; D is possibly TRBD2 (6 bases). Trimming removed 6 bases at V and 0 bases at J, with 15 bases between. CDR1 is MNHEY and CDR2 is SMNVEV in the germline V gene (reference sequence). This CDR3 comprises 15 residues.

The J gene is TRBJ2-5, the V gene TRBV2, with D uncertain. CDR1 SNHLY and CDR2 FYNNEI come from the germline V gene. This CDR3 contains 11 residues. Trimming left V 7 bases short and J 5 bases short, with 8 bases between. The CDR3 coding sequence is TGTGCCAGCACCCTGTCTGAGACCCAGTACTTC. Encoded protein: CASTLSETQYF.

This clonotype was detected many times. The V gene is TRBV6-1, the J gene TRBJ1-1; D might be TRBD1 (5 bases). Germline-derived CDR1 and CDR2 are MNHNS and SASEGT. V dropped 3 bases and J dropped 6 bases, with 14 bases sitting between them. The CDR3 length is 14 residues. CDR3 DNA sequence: TGTGCCAGCAGTGACATGGGGGTTGAGTCTGAAGCTTTCTTT. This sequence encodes CASSDMGVESEAFF.

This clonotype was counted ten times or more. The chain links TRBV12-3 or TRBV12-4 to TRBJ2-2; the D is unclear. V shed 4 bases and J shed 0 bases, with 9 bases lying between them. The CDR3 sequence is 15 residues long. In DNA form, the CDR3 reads TGTGCCAGCAGTTCTGCCGACGCGAACACCGGGGAGCTGTTTTTT. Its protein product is CASSSADANTGELFF.

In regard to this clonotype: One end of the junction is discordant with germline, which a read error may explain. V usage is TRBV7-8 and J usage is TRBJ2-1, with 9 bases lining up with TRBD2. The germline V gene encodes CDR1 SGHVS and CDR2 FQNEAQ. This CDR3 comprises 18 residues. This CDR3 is CASSLSDRLAVNYNEKFF. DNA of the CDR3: TGTGCCAGCAGCTTATCGGACCGACTAGCGGTGAATTACAATGAGAAGTTCTTC. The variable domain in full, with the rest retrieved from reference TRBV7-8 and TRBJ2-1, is GAGVSQSPRYKVAKRGQDVALRCDPISGHVSLFWYQQALGQGPEFLTYFQNEAQLDKSGLPSDRFFAERPEGSVSTLKIQRTQQEDSAVYLCASSLSDRLAVNYNEKFFGPGTRLTVL.

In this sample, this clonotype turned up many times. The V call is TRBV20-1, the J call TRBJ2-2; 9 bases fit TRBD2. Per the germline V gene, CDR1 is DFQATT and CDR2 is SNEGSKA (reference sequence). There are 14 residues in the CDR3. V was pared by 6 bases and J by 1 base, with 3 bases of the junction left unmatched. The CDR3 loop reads CSARAGGNTGELFF. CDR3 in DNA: TGCAGTGCCCGAGCGGGAGGGAACACCGGGGAGCTGTTTTTT.

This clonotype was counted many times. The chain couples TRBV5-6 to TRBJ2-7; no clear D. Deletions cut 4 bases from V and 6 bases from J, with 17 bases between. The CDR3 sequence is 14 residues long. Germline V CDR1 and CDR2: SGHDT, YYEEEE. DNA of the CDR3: TGTGCCAGCAGCCAAAACTTGGGCGGCGGCGAGCAGTACTTC. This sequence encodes CASSQNLGGGEQYF.

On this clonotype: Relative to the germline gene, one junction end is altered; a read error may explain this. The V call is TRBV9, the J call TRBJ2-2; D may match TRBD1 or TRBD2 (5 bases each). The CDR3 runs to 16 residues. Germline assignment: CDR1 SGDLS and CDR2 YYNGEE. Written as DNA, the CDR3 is TGTGCCAGCGACCCTACCGGGACCAGGAACACCGGGGAGCTGGTTTTT. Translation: CASDPTGTRNTGELVF.

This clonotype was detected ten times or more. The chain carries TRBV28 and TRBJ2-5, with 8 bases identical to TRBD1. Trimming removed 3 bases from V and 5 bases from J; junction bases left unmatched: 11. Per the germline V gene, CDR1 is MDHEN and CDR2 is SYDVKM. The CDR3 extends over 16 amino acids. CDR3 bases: TGTGCCAGCAGTTTCCTCTTGACAGGGGAGGTCGAGACCCAGTACTTC. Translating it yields CASSFLLTGEVETQYF.

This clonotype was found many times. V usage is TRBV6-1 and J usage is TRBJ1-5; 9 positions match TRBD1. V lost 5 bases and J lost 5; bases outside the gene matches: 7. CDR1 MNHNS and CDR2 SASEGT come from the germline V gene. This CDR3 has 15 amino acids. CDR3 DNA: TGTGCCAGCAGTCCACGGACAGGGGTCGATCAGCCCCAGCATTTT. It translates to CASSPRTGVDQPQHF.

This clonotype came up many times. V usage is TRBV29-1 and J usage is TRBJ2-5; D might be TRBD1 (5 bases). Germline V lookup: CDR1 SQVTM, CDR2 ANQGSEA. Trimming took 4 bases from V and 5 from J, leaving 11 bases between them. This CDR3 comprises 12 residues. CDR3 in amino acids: CSVARVGETQYF. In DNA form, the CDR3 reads TGCAGCGTTGCCAGGGTAGGGGAGACCCAGTACTTC.

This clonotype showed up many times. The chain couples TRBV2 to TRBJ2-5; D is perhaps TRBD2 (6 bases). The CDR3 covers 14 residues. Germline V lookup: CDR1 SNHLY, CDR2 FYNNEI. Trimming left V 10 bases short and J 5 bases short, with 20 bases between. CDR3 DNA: TGTGCCACACAACTAGCCCCCATATCGGAGACCCAGTACTTC. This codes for CATQLAPISETQYF.

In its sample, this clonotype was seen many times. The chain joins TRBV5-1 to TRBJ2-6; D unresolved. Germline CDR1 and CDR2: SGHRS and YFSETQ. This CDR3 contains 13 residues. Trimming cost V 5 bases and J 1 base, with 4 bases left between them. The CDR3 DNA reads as TGCGCCAGCAGGGATTCTGGGGCCAACGTCCTGACTTTC. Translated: CASRDSGANVLTF.

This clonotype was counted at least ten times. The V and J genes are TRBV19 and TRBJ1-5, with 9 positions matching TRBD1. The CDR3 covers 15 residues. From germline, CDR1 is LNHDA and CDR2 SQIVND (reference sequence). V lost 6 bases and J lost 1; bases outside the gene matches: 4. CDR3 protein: CASRTGGASNQPQHF. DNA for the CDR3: TGTGCCAGTAGAACAGGGGGCGCGAGCAATCAGCCCCAGCATTTT.

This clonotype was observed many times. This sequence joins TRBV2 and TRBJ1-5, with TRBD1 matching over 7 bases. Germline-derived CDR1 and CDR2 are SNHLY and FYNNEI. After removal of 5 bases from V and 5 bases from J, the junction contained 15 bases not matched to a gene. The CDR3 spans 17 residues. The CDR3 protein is CASSRGVGRGFDQPQHF. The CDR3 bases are TGTGCCAGCAGTAGGGGGGTGGGCAGGGGGTTCGATCAGCCCCAGCATTTT.

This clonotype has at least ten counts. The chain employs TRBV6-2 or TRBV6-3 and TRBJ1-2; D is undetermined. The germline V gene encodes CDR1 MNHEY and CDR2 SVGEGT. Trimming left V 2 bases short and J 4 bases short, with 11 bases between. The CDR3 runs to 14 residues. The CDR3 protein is CASSYGLQSYGYTF. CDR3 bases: TGTGCCAGCAGTTACGGTCTACAGTCCTATGGCTACACCTTC.

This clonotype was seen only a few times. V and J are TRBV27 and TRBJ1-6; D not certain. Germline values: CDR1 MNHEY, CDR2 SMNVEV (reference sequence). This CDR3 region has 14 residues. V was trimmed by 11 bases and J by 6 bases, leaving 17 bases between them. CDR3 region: CAGGSGSSNSPLHF. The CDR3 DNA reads TGTGCCGGCGGATCCGGATCAAGTAATTCACCCCTCCACTTT.

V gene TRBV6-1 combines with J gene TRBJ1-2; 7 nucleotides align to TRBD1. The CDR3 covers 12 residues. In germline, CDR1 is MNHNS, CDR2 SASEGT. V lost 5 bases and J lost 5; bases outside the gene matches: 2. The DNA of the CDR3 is TGTGCCAGCAGTAAGGGGGCGTATGGCTACACCTTC. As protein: CASSKGAYGYTF.

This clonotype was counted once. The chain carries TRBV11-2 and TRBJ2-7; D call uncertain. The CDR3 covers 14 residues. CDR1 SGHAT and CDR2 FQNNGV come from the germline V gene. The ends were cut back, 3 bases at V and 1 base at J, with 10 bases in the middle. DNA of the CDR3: TGTGCCAGCAGCTTGGTTGACATGTCCTACGAGCAGTACTTC. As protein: CASSLVDMSYEQYF. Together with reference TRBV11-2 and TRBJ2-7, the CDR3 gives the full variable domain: EAGVAQSPRYKIIEKRQSVAFWCNPISGHATLYWYQQILGQGPKLLIQFQNNGVVDDSQLPKDRFSAERLKGVDSTLKIQPAKLEDSAVYLCASSLVDMSYEQYFGPGTRLTVT.

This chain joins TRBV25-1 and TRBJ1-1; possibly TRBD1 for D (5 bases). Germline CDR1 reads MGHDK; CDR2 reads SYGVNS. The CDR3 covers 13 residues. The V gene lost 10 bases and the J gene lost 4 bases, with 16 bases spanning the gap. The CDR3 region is CATSKGWSTEAFF. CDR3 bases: TGTGCCACCTCTAAGGGGTGGAGCACTGAAGCTTTCTTT.

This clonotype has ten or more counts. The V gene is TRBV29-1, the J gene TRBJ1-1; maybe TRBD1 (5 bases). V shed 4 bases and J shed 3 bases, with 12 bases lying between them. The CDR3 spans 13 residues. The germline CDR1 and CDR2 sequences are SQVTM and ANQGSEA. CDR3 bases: TGCAGCGTTGTTCGGGAAGGGGACACTGAAGCTTTCTTT. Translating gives CSVVREGDTEAFF.

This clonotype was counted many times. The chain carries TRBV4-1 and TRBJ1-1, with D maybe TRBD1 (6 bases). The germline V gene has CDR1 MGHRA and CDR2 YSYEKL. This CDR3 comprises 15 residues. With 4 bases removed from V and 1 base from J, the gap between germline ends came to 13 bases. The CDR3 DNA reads TGCGCCAGCAGCCTCAGGGGTACAGGGAACACTGAAGCTTTCTTT. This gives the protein CASSLRGTGNTEAFF.

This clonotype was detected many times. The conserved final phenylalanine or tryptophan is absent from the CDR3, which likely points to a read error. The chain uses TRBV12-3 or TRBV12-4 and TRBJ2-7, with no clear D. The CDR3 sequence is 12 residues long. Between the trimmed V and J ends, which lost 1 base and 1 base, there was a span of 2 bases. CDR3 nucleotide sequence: TGTGCCAGCAGTTTAGATTCCTACGAGCAGTACTCC. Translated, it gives CASSLDSYEQYS.

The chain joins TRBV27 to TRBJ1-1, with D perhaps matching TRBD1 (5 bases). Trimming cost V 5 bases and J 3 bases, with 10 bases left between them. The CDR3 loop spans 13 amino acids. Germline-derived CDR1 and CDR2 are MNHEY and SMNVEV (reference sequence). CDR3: CASSIRGDTEAFF. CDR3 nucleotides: TGTGCCAGCAGTATTAGGGGTGACACTGAAGCTTTCTTT.

CDR3 region: CASSLDPSPYEQYF. In nucleotides, the CDR3 is TGCGCCAGCAGCTTGGATCCGTCCCCCTACGAGCAGTACTTC. The rearrangement links TRBV5-1 to TRBJ2-7; no firm D call. This CDR3 region has 14 residues. CDR1 is SGHRS, CDR2 YFSETQ, per germline. V was cut by 0 bases and J by 2 bases, with 9 bases left in between.

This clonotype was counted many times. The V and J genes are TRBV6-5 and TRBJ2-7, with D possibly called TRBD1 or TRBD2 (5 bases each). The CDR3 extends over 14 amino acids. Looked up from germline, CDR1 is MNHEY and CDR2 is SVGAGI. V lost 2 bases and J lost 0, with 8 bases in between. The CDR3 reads CASSYGGVSYEQYF. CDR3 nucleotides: TGTGCCAGCAGTTACGGGGGTGTCTCCTACGAGCAGTACTTC.